This T cell receptor beta chain comes out of a study of blood T cell repertoires in COVID-19. The germline V gene has CDR1 LNHNV and CDR2 YYDKDF (reference sequence). V gave up 0 bases and J gave up 1 base, with 6 bases separating them. The CDR3 totals 15 residues. TCRdb's table, derived via immunoSEQ multiplex PCR, lists solely in-frame clones and lacks some. Counted here are 350,000 to 500,000 clones, about 88% occurring once; the ten biggest clones make up about 1.5%. This sequence was found in a woman between 18 and 29 years old who had been exposed to COVID-19. This chain connects TRBV15 to TRBJ2-2; D gene ambiguous. Material: PBMCs or T cells enriched from blood (not recorded which). The CDR3 bases are TGTGCCACCAGCAGAGATCCCGTGAACACCGGGGAGCTGTTTTTT. Translating gives CATSRDPVNTGELFF.